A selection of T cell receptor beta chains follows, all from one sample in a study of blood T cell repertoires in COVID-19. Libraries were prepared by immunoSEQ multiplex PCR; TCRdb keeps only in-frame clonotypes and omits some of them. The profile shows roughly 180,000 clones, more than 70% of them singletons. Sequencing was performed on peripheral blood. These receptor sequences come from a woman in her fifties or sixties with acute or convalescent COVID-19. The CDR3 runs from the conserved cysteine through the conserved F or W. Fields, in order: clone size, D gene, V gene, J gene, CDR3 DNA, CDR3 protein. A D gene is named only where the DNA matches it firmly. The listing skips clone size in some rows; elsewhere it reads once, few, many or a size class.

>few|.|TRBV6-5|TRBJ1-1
TGTGCCAGCAAGCAGGGCTGGGATACTGAAGCTTTCTTT
CASKQGWDTEAFF
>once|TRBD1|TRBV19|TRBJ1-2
TGTGCCAGTAGCCTAGTACCGGGACAGGGATTAATCTATGGCTACACCTTC
CASSLVPGQGLIYGYTF
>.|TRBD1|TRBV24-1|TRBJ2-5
TGTGCCACCAGTGATTTTTCCGGGACAGGGGATTGGGAGACCCAGTACTTC
CATSDFSGTGDWETQYF
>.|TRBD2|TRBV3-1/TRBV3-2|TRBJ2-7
TGTGCCAGCAGCCAAGCTACTAGCGGGAGGGCCTTGGGGTACGAGCAGTACTTC
CASSQATSGRALGYEQYF
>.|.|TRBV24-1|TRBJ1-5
TGTGCCACCAGTGATTCCGCAGGGAAAAATCAGCCCCAGCATTTT
CATSDSAGKNQPQHF
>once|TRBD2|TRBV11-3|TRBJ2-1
TGTGCCAGCAGCTTAGGGCCACATCTAGCGGGGGTATTCAATGAGCAGTTCTTC
CASSLGPHLAGVFNEQFF
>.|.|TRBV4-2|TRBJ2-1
TGTGCCAGCAGCCACCTCAGACAGCTGGCCCCACGGGAGCAGTTCTTC
CASSHLRQLAPREQFF
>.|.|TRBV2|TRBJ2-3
TGTGCCAGCAGTGACGGTGCTCCTAGCACAGATACGCAGTATTTT
CASSDGAPSTDTQYF
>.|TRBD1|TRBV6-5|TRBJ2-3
TGTGCCAGCAGCACCGGGACAGTCACAGATACGCAGTATTTT
CASSTGTVTDTQYF
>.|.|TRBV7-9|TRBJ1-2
TGTGCCAGCAGTTTTAACAGGGAGTTTAGTGATGGCTACACCTTC
CASSFNREFSDGYTF
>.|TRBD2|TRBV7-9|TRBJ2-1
TGTGCCAGCAGCAAGAGCGGGGGCCTTTACAATGAGCAGTTCTTC
CASSKSGGLYNEQFF
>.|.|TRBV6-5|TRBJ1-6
TGTGCCAGCACGGACAGAAATTCACCCCTCCACTTT
CASTDRNSPLHF
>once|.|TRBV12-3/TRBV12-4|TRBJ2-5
TGTGCCAGCAGTTTTCGGAGGGCCGAGACCCAGTACTTC
CASSFRRAETQYF
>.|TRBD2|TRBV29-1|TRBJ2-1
TGCAGCGTTTCTAGCGGGATGAGCTCCTACAATGAGCAGTTCTTC
CSVSSGMSSYNEQFF
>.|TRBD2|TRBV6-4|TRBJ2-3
TGTGCCAGCAGTGCTAGCGGGAGATGGACAGATACGCAGTATTTT
CASSASGRWTDTQYF
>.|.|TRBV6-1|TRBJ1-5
TGTGCCAGCAGTGAAGGGGGCAGGGGAGGGCAGCCCCAGCATTTT
CASSEGGRGGQPQHF
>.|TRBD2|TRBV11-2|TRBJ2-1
TGTGCCAGCAGCTTTGGGTCTAGCGGATACAAAAATGAGCAGTTCTTC
CASSFGSSGYKNEQFF
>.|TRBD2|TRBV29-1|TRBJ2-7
TGCAGCGCTTCGGGACTAGCGGAGGCGGGTTCCTACGAGCAGTACTTC
CSASGLAEAGSYEQYF
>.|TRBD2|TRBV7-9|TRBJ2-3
TGTGCCAGCAGCCCCCTATGGCGGGAGATGACAGATACGCAGTATTTT
CASSPLWREMTDTQYF
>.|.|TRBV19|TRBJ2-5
TGTGCCAGTAGTATAGGAGTCGCCAGGGGAGAGACCCAGTACTTC
CASSIGVARGETQYF
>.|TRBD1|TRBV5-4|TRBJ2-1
TGTGCCAGCAGACGAATCCAGGGGGCGTCCTACAATGAGCAGTTCTTC
CASRRIQGASYNEQFF
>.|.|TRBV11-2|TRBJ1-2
TGTGCCAGCAGCTTTGGCGGTTATGGCTACACCTTC
CASSFGGYGYTF
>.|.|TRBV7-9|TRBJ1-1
TGTGCCAGCAGCCCCGAGGGGAACACTGAAGCTTTCTTT
CASSPEGNTEAFF
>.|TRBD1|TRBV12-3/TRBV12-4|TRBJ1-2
TGTGCCAGCAGTTACAGGGGATTCGGTGGCTACACCTTC
CASSYRGFGGYTF
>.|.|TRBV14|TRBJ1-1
TGTGCCAGCAGCCAAGGAGGGAGGGGCCCTCTGAGTGGCACTGAAGCTTTCTTT
CASSQGGRGPLSGTEAFF
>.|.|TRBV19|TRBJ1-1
TGTGCCAGTAGGGTACAGGGCCCCCGGGGTTTGCACACTGAAGCTTTCTTT
CASRVQGPRGLHTEAFF
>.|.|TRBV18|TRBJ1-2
TGTGCCAGCTCACCAACAGCGGACAACTATGGCTACACCTTC
CASSPTADNYGYTF